Shown below are 14 T cell receptor beta chains from a single sample sequenced in a study of shared clonotypes between healthy human individuals. Profiling relied on immunoSEQ multiplex PCR, and the TCRdb table lists in-frame clones only, not all of them. Of around 1 million clones listed, about 80% are singletons. The sample comprised memory CD4+ T cells sorted from blood. Subset described: CD45RA-negative fraction. The source of these receptors is a man between 18 and 35 years old in good health.

This rearrangement joins TRBV2 to TRBJ2-2; tentatively, D is TRBD1 (6 bases). This CDR3 comprises 16 residues. Trimming removed 1 base at V and 5 bases at J, with 14 bases between. Germline values: CDR1 SNHLY, CDR2 FYNNEI. For the CDR3, the DNA is TGTGCCAGCAGTGAAGGGGGCAGGGGTAGGACCGGGGAGCTGTTTTTT. Translated, it gives CASSEGGRGRTGELFF.

The rearrangement links TRBV6-1 to TRBJ2-7; 8 bases are shared with TRBD2. CDR3 length: 15 amino acids. From germline, CDR1 is MNHNS and CDR2 SASEGT. Germline trimming cut 5 bases from V and 2 bases from J; bases unmatched to any gene: 8. Written as DNA, the CDR3 is TGTGCCAGCAGTAAAACCGGGACTAGAGCCTACGAGCAGTACTTC. Its translation is CASSKTGTRAYEQYF.

The chain is built from TRBV6-4 and TRBJ1-2; weak D call: TRBD1 (6 bases). The CDR3 totals 19 residues. Germline CDR1 MRHNA, CDR2 SNTAGT. Deletions cut 4 bases from V and 9 bases from J, with 33 bases between. The chain's CDR3 is CASSVRPQSTRQGQLSYTF. CDR3 coding DNA: TGTGCCAGCAGTGTAAGACCTCAATCTACCCGTCAGGGGCAGTTAAGCTACACCTTC.

This clone was found once. The rearrangement joins TRBV29-1 to TRBJ2-7; weak D call: TRBD2 (5 bases). The germline V gene has CDR1 SQVTM and CDR2 ANQGSEA. Trimming stripped 4 bases from V and 6 bases from J, with 19 bases between. The CDR3 covers 14 residues. The chain's CDR3 is CSVAPQAGPSEQYF. CDR3 coding DNA: TGCAGCGTTGCTCCCCAGGCGGGCCCCTCCGAGCAGTACTTC.

This chain links TRBV2 with TRBJ2-7; D gene unclear. V was trimmed by 6 bases and J by 1 base, leaving 13 bases between them. Per the germline V gene, CDR1 is SNHLY and CDR2 is FYNNEI. The CDR3 extends over 14 amino acids. The CDR3 DNA reads as TGTGCCAGCAGAAAATGGGAACAGTCCTACGAGCAGTACTTC. This translates into CASRKWEQSYEQYF.

The CDR3 nucleotides read TGTGCCAGTAGTATGTATCAGATGAACACTGAAGCTTTCTTT. Protein: CASSMYQMNTEAFF. The rearrangement uses TRBV19 and TRBJ1-1; no definite D call. The CDR3 is made up of 14 amino acids. Germline CDR1 is LNHDA and CDR2 is SQIVND (reference sequence). V lost 3 bases and J 0 bases, leaving 8 bases between the germline ends.

V gene TRBV5-1 combines with J gene TRBJ2-5; the D is unclear. This CDR3 spans 12 amino acids. Germline V gives CDR1 SGHRS, CDR2 YFSETQ. V gave up 5 bases and J gave up 5 bases, with 10 bases separating them. CDR3 nucleotides: TGCGCCAGCAGGCTAGAAGGCGAGACCCAGTACTTC. It translates to CASRLEGETQYF.

The V and J genes are TRBV19 and TRBJ2-3; 7 nucleotides line up with TRBD2. The CDR3 totals 13 residues. Looked up from germline, CDR1 is LNHDA and CDR2 is SQIVND (reference sequence). The trim removed 6 bases at V and 3 bases at J, leaving 3 bases unmatched. The CDR3 DNA reads as TGTGCCAGTAGCGATAGCGGGACAGATACGCAGTATTTT. It yields the protein CASSDSGTDTQYF.

The V call is TRBV11-2, the J call TRBJ2-7; a possible D gene is TRBD2 (5 bases). CDR1 is SGHAT, CDR2 FQNNGV, per germline. The CDR3 covers 13 residues. V was clipped by 0 bases and J by 8 bases, with 11 bases between them. As DNA, the CDR3 is TGTGCCAGCAGCTTAGAGGCTAGCCCCCAGCAGTACTTC. Protein product: CASSLEASPQQYF.

The chain carries TRBV19 and TRBJ1-2, with 7 bases lining up with TRBD1. The CDR3 has 15 amino acids. Looked up from germline, CDR1 is LNHDA and CDR2 is SQIVND (reference sequence). V lost 5 bases to trimming and J lost 5 bases; unmatched junction nucleotides: 11. CDR3 protein: CASSSKGTVSYGYTF. CDR3 DNA sequence: TGTGCCAGTAGTTCAAAGGGGACAGTTTCATATGGCTACACCTTC. The full variable domain, in which reference TRBV19 and TRBJ1-2 provide the parts outside the CDR3, is DGGITQSPKYLFRKEGQNVTLSCEQNLNHDAMYWYRQDPGQGLRLIYYSQIVNDFQKGDIAEGYSVSREKKESFPLTVTSAQKNPTAFYLCASSSKGTVSYGYTFGSGTRLTVV.

This sequence joins TRBV30 and TRBJ2-1, with D uncertain. The CDR3 has 14 residues. Germline CDR1 and CDR2: GTSNPN and SVGIG (reference sequence). V dropped 3 bases and J dropped 4 bases, with 13 bases sitting between them. The CDR3 protein is CAWRPPQFYNEQFF. DNA of the CDR3: TGTGCCTGGAGGCCCCCACAGTTTTACAATGAGCAGTTCTTC.

The table lists this clone with a few counts. This chain links TRBV11-3 with TRBJ1-2; D is uncertain. This CDR3 has 12 amino acids. V was cut by 6 bases and J by 3 bases, with 8 bases left in between. Germline CDR1 reads SGHNT; CDR2 reads YENEEA. The CDR3 protein is CASRSADYGYTF. CDR3 DNA sequence: TGTGCCAGCAGGTCAGCCGACTATGGCTACACCTTC.

The chain uses TRBV5-5 and TRBJ2-3; possibly TRBD1 or TRBD2 for D (7 bases each). Germline loops: CDR1 SGHKS, CDR2 YYEKEE (reference sequence). V dropped 4 bases and J dropped 3 bases, with 18 bases sitting between them. The CDR3 has 16 residues. The CDR3 region has the DNA TGTGCCAGCAGCCTGAGCGGGACAGTTTTTACAGATACGCAGTATTTT. It translates to CASSLSGTVFTDTQYF.

The chain has TRBV10-1 and TRBJ2-1, with 11 bases identical to TRBD2. Germline lookup yields CDR1 WNHNN and CDR2 SYGVQD (reference sequence). CDR3 length equals 16 residues. The V segment lost 0 bases and the J segment 8 bases; nucleotides outside the gene matches: 6. CDR3 residues: CASSESLAGGVHEQFF. Here the CDR3 DNA reads TGCGCCAGCAGTGAGTCTCTAGCGGGAGGTGTCCATGAGCAGTTCTTC.